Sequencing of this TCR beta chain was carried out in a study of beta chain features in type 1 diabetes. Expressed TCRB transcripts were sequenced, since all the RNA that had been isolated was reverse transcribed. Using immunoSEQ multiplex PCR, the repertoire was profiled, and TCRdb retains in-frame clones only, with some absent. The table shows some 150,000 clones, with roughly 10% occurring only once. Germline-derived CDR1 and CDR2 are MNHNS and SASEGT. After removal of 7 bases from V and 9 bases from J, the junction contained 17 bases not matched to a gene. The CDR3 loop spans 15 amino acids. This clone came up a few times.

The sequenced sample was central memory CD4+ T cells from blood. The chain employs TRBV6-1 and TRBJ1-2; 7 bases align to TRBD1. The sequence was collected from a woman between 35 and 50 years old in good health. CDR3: CASMEYPGQWTSYTF. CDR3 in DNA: TGTGCCAGCATGGAGTATCCGGGACAGTGGACAAGCTACACCTTC.